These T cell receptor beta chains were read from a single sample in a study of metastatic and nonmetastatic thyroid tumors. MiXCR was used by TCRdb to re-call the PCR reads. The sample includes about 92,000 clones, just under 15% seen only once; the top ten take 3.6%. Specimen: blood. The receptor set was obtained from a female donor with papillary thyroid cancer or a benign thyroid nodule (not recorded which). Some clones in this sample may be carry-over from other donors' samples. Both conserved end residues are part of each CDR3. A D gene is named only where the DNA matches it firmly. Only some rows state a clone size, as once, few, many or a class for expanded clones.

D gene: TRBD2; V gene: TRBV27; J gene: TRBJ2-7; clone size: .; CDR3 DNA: TGTTCCAGCAGTACTAGCGGGGTTCCCTACGAGCAGTACTTC; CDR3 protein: CSSSTSGVPYEQYF
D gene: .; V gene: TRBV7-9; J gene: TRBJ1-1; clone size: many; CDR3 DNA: TGTGCCAGCAGCCCACACGGAGGGCCTGAAGCTTTCTTT; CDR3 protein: CASSPHGGPEAFF
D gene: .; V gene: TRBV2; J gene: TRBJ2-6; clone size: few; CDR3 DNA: TGTGCCAGCGGCAACAGGGTGTCGGGGGCCAACCTCCTGACTTTC; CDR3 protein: CASGNRVSGANLLTF
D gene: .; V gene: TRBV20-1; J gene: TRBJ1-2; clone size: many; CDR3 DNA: TGCAGTGCTACAGGGAATTTCTATGGCTACACCTTC; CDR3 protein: CSATGNFYGYTF
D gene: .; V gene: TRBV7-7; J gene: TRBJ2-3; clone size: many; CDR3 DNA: TGTGCTAGCAGCTTAGATGGGGCAGATACGCAGTATTTT; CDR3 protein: CASSLDGADTQYF
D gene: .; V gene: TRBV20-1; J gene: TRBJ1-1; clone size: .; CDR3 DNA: TGCAGTGCTAGAGATGTGGTTGAAGCTTTCTTT; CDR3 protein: CSARDVVEAFF
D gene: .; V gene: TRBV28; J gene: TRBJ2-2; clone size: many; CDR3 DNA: TGTGCCAGCAGTTGGGGCCCCGGGGAGCTGTTTTTT; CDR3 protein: CASSWGPGELFF
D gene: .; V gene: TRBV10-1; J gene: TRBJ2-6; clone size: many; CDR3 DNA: TGCGCCAGCAGTGAGTCGAAAGAATGGGCAGCCCCTGGGGCCAACGTCCTGACTTTC; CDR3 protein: CASSESKEWAAPGANVLTF
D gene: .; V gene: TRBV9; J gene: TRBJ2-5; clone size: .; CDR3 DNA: TGTGCCAGCAGAGTGGGGAAAGGAAGCCAAGAGACCCAGTACTTC; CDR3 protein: CASRVGKGSQETQYF
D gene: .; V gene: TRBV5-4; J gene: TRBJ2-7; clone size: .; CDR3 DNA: TGTGCCAGCAGCGCGGGGACAGTCCGGGTGTCCTACGAGCAGTACTTC; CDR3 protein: CASSAGTVRVSYEQYF
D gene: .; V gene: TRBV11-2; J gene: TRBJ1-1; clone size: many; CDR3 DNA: TGTGCCAGCAGCTTAGTATCCTCGGGAAACACTGAAGCTTTCTTT; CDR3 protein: CASSLVSSGNTEAFF
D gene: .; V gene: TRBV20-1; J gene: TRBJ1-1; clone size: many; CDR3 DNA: TGCAGTGCCACTCCGTCGGGGTCTCTTAGCCTGGGAGCTTTCTTT; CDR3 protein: CSATPSGSLSLGAFF
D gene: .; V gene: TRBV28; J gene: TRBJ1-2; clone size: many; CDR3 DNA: TGTGCCAGCAGCCCTGACAGCAGCTATGGCTACACCTTC; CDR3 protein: CASSPDSSYGYTF
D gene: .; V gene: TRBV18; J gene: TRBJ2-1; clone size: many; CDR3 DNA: TGTGCCAGCTCACCATCTTCGGGGAGCTCCTACAATGAGCAGTTCTTC; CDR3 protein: CASSPSSGSSYNEQFF
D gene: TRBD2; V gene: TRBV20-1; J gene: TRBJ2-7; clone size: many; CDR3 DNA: TGCAGTGCTAGAGCGGGGGGGGACTCCTACGAGCAGTACTTC; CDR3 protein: CSARAGGDSYEQYF
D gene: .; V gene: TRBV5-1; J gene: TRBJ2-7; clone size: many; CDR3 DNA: TGCGCCAGCAGCTACCAGGCGAGCTCCTACGAGCAGTACTTC; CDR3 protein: CASSYQASSYEQYF
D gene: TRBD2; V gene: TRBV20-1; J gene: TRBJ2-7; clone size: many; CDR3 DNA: TGCAGTGCTACCCTCCTAGCGGCCTACGAGCAGTACTTC; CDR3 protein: CSATLLAAYEQYF
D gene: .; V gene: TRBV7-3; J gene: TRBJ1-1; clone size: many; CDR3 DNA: TGTGCCAGCAGCTTAACTACGGGGCAAAGCACTGAAGCTTTCTTT; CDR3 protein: CASSLTTGQSTEAFF
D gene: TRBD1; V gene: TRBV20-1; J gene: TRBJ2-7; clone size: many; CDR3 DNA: TGCAGTGCTAGAGCTCCGGGACAGGGATACGAGCAGTACTTC; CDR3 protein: CSARAPGQGYEQYF
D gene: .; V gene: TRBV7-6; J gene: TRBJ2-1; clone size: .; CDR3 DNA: TGTGCCAGCAGCTTAGTTAGGGGTGGGGGCCGTGAGCAGTTCTTC; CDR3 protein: CASSLVRGGGREQFF
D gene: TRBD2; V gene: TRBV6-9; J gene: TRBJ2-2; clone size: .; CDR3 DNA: TGTGCCAGCAGTTATCTAGCGGGGGCCTCGAACACCGGCGAGCTGTTTTTT; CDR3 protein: CASSYLAGASNTGELFF
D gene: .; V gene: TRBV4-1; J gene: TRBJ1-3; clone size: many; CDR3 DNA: TGCGCCAGCAGCCAAGAAGGACGTTTGAAAAACACCATATATTTT; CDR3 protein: CASSQEGRLKNTIYF
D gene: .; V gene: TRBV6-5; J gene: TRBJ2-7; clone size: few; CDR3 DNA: TGTGCCAGCAGTTATCAGGGGCCCTACGAGCATTACTTC; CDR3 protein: CASSYQGPYEHYF
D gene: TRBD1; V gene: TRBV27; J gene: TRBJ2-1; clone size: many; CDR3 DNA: TGTGCCAGCAGTTTGACAGGGGGTGAGCAGTTCTTC; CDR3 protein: CASSLTGGEQFF
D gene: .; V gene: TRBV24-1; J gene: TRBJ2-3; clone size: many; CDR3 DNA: TGTGCCACCAGTGACCCCTATCACACAGATACGCAGTATTTT; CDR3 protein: CATSDPYHTDTQYF
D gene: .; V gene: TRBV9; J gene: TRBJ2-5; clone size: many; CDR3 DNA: TGTGCCAGCAGCGTACGTATGCAAGAGACCCAGTACTTC; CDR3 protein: CASSVRMQETQYF
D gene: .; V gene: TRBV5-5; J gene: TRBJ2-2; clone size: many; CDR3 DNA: TGTGCCAGCACCAGGGACTGGGGGGTGAGAACCGGGGAGCTGTTTTTT; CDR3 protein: CASTRDWGVRTGELFF
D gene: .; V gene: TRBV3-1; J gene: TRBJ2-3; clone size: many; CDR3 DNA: TGTGCCAGCAGCCAAGATGAGGGGTTAGTCACAGATACGCAGTATTTT; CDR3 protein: CASSQDEGLVTDTQYF
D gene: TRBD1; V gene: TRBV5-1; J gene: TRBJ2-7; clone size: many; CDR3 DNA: TGCGCCAGCAGCCCTAGCTGGGACAGGGAATCCTACGAGCAGTACTTC; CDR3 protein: CASSPSWDRESYEQYF
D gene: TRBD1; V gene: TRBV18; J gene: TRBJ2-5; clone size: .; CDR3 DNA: TGTGCCAGCTCACCCGTGACAGGGCGGAAAGAGACCCAGTACTTC; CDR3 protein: CASSPVTGRKETQYF
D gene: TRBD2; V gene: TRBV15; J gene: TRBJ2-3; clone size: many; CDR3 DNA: TGTGCCACCAGCTCACGGGTGGGGGGGGGGGATACGCAGTATTTT; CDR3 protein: CATSSRVGGGDTQYF
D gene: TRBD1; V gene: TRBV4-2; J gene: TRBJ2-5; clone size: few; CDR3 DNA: TGTGCCAGCAGCCTTCACCGGGACAGGCAGGGTACCCAGTACTTC; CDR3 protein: CASSLHRDRQGTQYF
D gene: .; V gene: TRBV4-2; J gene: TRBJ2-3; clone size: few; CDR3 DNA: TGTGCCAGCAGCCAAGATGCGGGCACAGATACGCAGTATTTT; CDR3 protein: CASSQDAGTDTQYF
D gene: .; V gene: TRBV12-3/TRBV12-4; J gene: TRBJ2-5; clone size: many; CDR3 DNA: TGTGCCAGCAGTTTCCTTAGGGAGACCCAGTACTTC; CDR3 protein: CASSFLRETQYF
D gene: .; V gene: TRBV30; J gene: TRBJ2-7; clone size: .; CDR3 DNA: TGTGCCTGGAGTATATACTCAAACTCCTACGAGCAGTACTTC; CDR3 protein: CAWSIYSNSYEQYF
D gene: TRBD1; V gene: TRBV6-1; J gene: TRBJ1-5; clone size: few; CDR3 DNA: TGTGCCAGCAGTGGGACAGGGACAGGGCTTCAGCCCGAGCATTTT; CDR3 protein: CASSGTGTGLQPEHF
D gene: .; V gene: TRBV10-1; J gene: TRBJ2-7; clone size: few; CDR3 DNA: TGCGCCAGCAGTGATCGAAGACATGGCCGGAGCGAGCAGTACTTC; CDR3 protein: CASSDRRHGRSEQYF
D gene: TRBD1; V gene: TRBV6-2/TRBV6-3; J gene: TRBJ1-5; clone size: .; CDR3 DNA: TGTGCCAGCAGCCCCGCGACAGGGGATCATCCCCAGCATTTT; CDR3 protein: CASSPATGDHPQHF
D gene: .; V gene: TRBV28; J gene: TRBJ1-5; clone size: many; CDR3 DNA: TGTGCCAGCAGTTTCCCCGGGACGGGGTTCAGTCAGCCCCAGCATTTT; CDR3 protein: CASSFPGTGFSQPQHF
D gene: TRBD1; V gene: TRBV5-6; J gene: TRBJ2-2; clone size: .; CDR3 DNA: TGTGCCAGCAGCACGAAGGGACAGTTTCCGGTGGCCGGGCAGCTGTTTTTT; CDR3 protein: CASSTKGQFPVAGQLFF
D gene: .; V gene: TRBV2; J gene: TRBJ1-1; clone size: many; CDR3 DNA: TGTGCCAGCAGCGCCGACACGAGGGGGGCCTTT; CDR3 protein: CASSADTRGAF
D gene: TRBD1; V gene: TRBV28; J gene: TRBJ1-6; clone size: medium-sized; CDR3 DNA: TGTGCCAGCAGCATAGGGGGCGCCCCCGGCTCCTATAATTCACCCCTCCACTTT; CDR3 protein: CASSIGGAPGSYNSPLHF
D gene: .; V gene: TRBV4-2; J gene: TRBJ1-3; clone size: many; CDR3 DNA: TGTGCCAGCAGCCAAGCCCTAACCTCTGGAAACACCATATATTTT; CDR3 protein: CASSQALTSGNTIYF
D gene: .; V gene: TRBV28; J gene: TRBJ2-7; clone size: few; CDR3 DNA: TGTGCCAGCACGGGGACGGGCTACGAGCAGTACTTC; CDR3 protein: CASTGTGYEQYF
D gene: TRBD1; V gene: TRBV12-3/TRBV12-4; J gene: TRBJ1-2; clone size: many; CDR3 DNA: TGTGCCAGCAGTTTAGGGCCTGGGAGGGACAGGGCCTGGGGCTACACCTTC; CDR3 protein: CASSLGPGRDRAWGYTF
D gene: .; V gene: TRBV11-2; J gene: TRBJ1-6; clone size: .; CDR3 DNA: TGTGCCAGCAGCTTAGACGCAGGGGTATCACCCCTCCACTTT; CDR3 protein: CASSLDAGVSPLHF
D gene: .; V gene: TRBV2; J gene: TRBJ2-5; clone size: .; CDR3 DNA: TGTGCCAGCAGCATCCTCGACCCGGGAAAGGGATGGGAGACCAAGTACTTC; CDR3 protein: CASSILDPGKGWETKYF
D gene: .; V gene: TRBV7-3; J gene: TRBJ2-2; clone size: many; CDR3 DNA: TGTGCCAGCAGCCCGTCGACCCGGTTTTCCACCGGGGAGCTGTTTTTT; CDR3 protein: CASSPSTRFSTGELFF
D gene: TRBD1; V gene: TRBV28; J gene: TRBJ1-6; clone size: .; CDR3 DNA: TGTGCCAGTAGTTCCAGGGGGTCTTCCAGGGGAAGCTCCTATAATTCACCCCTCCACTTT; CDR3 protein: CASSSRGSSRGSSYNSPLHF
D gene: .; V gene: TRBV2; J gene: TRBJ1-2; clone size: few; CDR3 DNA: TGTGCCAGCAGCTTGGACCAGGGGATCTATGGCTACACCTTC; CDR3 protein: CASSLDQGIYGYTF
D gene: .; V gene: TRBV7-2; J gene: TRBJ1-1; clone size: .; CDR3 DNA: TGTGCCAGCAGCTTTGGGGGAGCGACTGAAGCTTTCTTT; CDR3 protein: CASSFGGATEAFF
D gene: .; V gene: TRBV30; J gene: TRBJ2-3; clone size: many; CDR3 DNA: TGTGCCTGGAGCCACCGCAGGGTGGGCACAGATACGCAGTATTTT; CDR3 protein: CAWSHRRVGTDTQYF